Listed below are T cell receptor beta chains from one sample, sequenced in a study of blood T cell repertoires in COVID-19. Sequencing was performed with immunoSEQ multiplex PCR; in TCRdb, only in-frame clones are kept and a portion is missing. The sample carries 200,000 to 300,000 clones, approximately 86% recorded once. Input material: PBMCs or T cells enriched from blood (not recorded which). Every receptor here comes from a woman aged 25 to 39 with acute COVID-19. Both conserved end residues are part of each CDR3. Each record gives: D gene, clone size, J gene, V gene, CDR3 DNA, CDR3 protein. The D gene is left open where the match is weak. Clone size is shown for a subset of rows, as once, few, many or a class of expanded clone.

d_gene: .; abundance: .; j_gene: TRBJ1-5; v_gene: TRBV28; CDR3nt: TGTGCCAGCAGTTCCGGAGGCGTTCAGCCCCAGCATTTT; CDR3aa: CASSSGGVQPQHF
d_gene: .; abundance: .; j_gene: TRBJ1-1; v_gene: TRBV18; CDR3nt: TGTGCCAGCTCACTTTCGCAGGCTGTAGCTTTCTTT; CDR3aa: CASSLSQAVAFF
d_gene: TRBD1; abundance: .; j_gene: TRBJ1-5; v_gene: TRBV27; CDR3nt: TGTGCCAGCGGGCCTACAGGGGGCGGACCAGGTCAGCCCCAGCATTTT; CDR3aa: CASGPTGGGPGQPQHF
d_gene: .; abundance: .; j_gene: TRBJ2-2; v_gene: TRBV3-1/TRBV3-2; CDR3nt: TGTGCCAGCAGGTCTACAGCGAACACCGGGGAGCTGTTTTTT; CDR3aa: CASRSTANTGELFF
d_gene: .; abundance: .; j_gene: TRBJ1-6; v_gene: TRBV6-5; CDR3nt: TGTGCCAGCAGAGAGGGCAGGTATAATTCACCCCTCCACTTT; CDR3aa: CASREGRYNSPLHF
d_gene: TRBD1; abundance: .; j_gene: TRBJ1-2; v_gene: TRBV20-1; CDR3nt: TGCAGTGCTAGTGGCAGGGGCAGGGGGCCTTATGGCTACACCTTC; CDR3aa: CSASGRGRGPYGYTF
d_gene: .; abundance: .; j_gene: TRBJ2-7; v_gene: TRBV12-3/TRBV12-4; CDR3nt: TGTGCCAGCAGTGGCACAGTTTACGAGCAGTACTTC; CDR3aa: CASSGTVYEQYF
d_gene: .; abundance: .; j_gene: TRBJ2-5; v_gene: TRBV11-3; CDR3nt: TGTGCCAGCAGCTTGGGGGCGCGGGAGACCCAGTACTTC; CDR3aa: CASSLGARETQYF
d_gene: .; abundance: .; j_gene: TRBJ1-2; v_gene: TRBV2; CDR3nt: TGTGCCAGCAGTGAACCCGAGACAGGCTACCAAAGTGGCTATGGCTACACCTTC; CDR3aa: CASSEPETGYQSGYGYTF
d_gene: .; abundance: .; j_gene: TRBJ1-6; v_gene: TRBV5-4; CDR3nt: TGTGCCAGCAGCTTCCGGGGGAGCTCCTATAATTCACCCCTCCACTTT; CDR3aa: CASSFRGSSYNSPLHF
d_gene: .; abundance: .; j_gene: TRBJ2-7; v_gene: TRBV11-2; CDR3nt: TGTGCCAGCAGCTTCCAGGGCTTCTCCTACGAGCAGTACTTC; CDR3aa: CASSFQGFSYEQYF
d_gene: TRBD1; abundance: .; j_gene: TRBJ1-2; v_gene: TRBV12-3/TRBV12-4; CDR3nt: TGTGCCAGCAGTCCCGGGACAGGGGGCGGCTACACCTTC; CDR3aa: CASSPGTGGGYTF
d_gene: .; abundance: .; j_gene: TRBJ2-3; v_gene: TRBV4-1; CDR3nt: TGCGCCAGCAGCCGAACCTTGCGGGGCACAGATACGCAGTATTTT; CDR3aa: CASSRTLRGTDTQYF
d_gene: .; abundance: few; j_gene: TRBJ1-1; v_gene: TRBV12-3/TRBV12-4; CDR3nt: TGTGCCAGCAGTTTAGGAGAGAACACTGAAGCTTTCTTT; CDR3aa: CASSLGENTEAFF
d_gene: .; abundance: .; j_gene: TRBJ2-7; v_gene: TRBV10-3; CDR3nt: TGTGCCATCAGTGTTCTGATAGAGGAGGACGAGCAGTACTTC; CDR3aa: CAISVLIEEDEQYF
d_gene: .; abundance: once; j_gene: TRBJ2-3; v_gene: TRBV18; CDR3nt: TGTGCCAGCTCACCTTCTGGCGGGGTGACTAGCACAGATACGCAGTATTTT; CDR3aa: CASSPSGGVTSTDTQYF
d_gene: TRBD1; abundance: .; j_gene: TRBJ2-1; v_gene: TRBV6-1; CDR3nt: TGTGCCAGCAGTGAAGGGCATTGGACAGGGGTATACAATGAGCAGTTCTTC; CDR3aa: CASSEGHWTGVYNEQFF